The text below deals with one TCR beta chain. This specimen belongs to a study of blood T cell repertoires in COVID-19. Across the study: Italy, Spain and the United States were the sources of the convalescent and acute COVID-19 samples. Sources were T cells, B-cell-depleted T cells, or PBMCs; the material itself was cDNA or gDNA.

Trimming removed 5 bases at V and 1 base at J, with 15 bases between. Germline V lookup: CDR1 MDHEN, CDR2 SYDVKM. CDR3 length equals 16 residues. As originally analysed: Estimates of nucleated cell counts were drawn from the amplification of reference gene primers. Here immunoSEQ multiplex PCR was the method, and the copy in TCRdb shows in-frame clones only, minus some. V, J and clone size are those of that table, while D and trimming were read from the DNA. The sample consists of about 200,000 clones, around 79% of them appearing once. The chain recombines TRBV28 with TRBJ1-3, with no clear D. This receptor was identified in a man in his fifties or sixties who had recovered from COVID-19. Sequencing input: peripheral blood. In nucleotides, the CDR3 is TGTGCCAGCAGTAGAACGGCTAGTTTATCTGGAAACACCATATATTTT. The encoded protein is CASSRTASLSGNTIYF.